This entry concerns a single T cell receptor beta chain. Its target is unknown. These data are taken from a study of cytomegalovirus exposure and HLA in healthy donors. Vbeta (60) and Jbeta (13) primers were used in the PCR. Assay used: immunoSEQ multiplex PCR; TCRdb lists only in-frame clones, some missing. The data contain 100,000 to 120,000 clones, about 69% of them seen just once; the ten biggest clones take up around 1.2%. The study, taken as a whole, reports: TCR sequences were mostly rare, though some public TCRs occurred in many donors. Cytomegalovirus status was reportedly diagnosed by the classifier with high specificity and sensitivity. Fewer N-insertions (relative to the 666-donor mean) were reportedly seen in an Asian-associated ancestry cluster in a later analysis. There were 160 or so TCR beta chains listed as cytomegalovirus-associated.

The CDR3 sequence is 16 residues long. V was clipped by 1 base and J by 0 bases, with 13 bases between them. Germline V gene sequence: CDR1 MGHRA, CDR2 YSYEKL. The chain employs TRBV4-1 and TRBJ2-7; D remains unclear. The sequence came from a man between 35 and 55 years old in good health and CMV-seronegative. The sequencing sample was made of PBMCs. Here the CDR3 reads CASSQGAGPSSYEQYF. The CDR3 DNA follows: TGCGCCAGCAGCCAAGGGGCAGGTCCTTCCTCCTACGAGCAGTACTTC.